The entry below describes one T cell receptor beta chain. Original processing notes: Reference gene primer amplification in the assay estimated nucleated cell counts. Produced via immunoSEQ multiplex PCR; TCRdb's table is partial and in-frame only. The V and J calls and the clone size are those of that table, but D and trimming were determined from the DNA. The profile shows about 200,000 clones, 65% to 90% of them singletons. V lost 5 bases to trimming and J lost 6 bases, with 13 bases between them. The germline CDR1 and CDR2 sequences are SGHNT and YENEEA. The length of the CDR3 is 14 residues. This specimen comes from a study of blood T cell repertoires in COVID-19. Study as a whole: COVID-19 samples collected from the United States, Italy and Spain covered acute and convalescent phases. T cells, B-cell-depleted T cells, or PBMCs provided the cDNA or gDNA that served as material.

This clonotype was obtained from an elderly man with acute or convalescent COVID-19. The specimen was peripheral blood. The V gene is TRBV11-3, the J gene TRBJ2-2; D perhaps matches TRBD2 (6 bases). The CDR3 loop is CASSMSGPAGELFF. In DNA, the CDR3 is TGTGCCAGCAGCATGAGCGGGCCCGCCGGGGAGCTGTTTTTT. Drawing the rest from reference TRBV11-3 and TRBJ2-2, the complete variable domain is EAGVVQSPRYKIIEKKQPVAFWCNPISGHNTLYWYLQNLGQGPELLIRYENEEAVDDSQLPKDRFSAERLKGVDSTLKIQPAELGDSAVYLCASSMSGPAGELFFGEGSRLTVL.